These T cell receptor beta chains were read from a single sample in a study of CD8+ T cells in alopecia areata. The data were produced by immunoSEQ multiplex PCR, yet TCRdb's version contains in-frame clones alone and is incomplete. The sample has fewer than 200,000 clones, 58% seen once. The source material was CD4+ T cells sorted from blood, sampled at week 56, from a patient treated with tofacitinib. All receptors derive from a human donor with alopecia areata. Both conserved end residues are part of each CDR3. D genes are given only for firm matches. Clone size is stated in some rows and not others, as once, few, many or a class when expanded.

CDR3 DNA: TGTGCCAGCAGTGAAGCGGACACTGTTGTCTATGGCTACACCTTC; CDR3 protein: CASSEADTVVYGYTF; clone size: NA; V gene: TRBV25-1; CDR3 length: 15; J gene: TRBJ1-2; D gene: NA
CDR3 DNA: TGTGCCAGCAGCTTAGCATTAGTGAACACTGAAGCTTTCTTT; CDR3 protein: CASSLALVNTEAFF; clone size: NA; V gene: TRBV7-2; CDR3 length: 14; J gene: TRBJ1-1; D gene: NA
CDR3 DNA: TGTGCCTGGAGTGGAGGGTTCCGGGGCAGGGGAAACACTGAAGCTTTCTTT; CDR3 protein: CAWSGGFRGRGNTEAFF; clone size: NA; V gene: TRBV30; CDR3 length: 17; J gene: TRBJ1-1; D gene: NA
CDR3 DNA: TGTGCCAGCAGTTACATTCCAGGGCTGTATGGCTACACCTTC; CDR3 protein: CASSYIPGLYGYTF; clone size: few; V gene: TRBV6-6; CDR3 length: 14; J gene: TRBJ1-2; D gene: NA
CDR3 DNA: TGTGCCAGTGGACACACTGAAGCTTTCTTT; CDR3 protein: CASGHTEAFF; clone size: NA; V gene: TRBV19; CDR3 length: 10; J gene: TRBJ1-1; D gene: NA
CDR3 DNA: TGTGCCAGCAGTTACTCGGTCGGGACAGTTGTTGATACGCAGTATTTT; CDR3 protein: CASSYSVGTVVDTQYF; clone size: NA; V gene: TRBV6-6; CDR3 length: 16; J gene: TRBJ2-3; D gene: TRBD1
CDR3 DNA: TGTGCCAGTAGTATAGCCACAGATACGCAGTATTTT; CDR3 protein: CASSIATDTQYF; clone size: once; V gene: TRBV19; CDR3 length: 12; J gene: TRBJ2-3; D gene: NA
CDR3 DNA: TGTGCCAGCAGCTTAGCCGCGTTGGGGCAAGCCTACGAGCAGTACTTC; CDR3 protein: CASSLAALGQAYEQYF; clone size: NA; V gene: TRBV7-2; CDR3 length: 16; J gene: TRBJ2-7; D gene: NA
CDR3 DNA: TGTGCCAGCTCACCACCGGCAGGACGGGAGACCCAGTACTTC; CDR3 protein: CASSPPAGRETQYF; clone size: NA; V gene: TRBV18; CDR3 length: 14; J gene: TRBJ2-5; D gene: NA
CDR3 DNA: TGTGCCAGCAGCCTACCCAGGGGGGATACGCAGTATTTT; CDR3 protein: CASSLPRGDTQYF; clone size: NA; V gene: TRBV4-2; CDR3 length: 13; J gene: TRBJ2-3; D gene: TRBD1
CDR3 DNA: TGTGCCAGCAGCGGGGGAAGAAGTGAGACCCAGTACTTC; CDR3 protein: CASSGGRSETQYF; clone size: few; V gene: TRBV5-6; CDR3 length: 13; J gene: TRBJ2-5; D gene: NA
CDR3 DNA: TGCAGCGTTGAAGGTGTCAGGGAAGGGGCGGCCAAAAACATTCAGTACTTC; CDR3 protein: CSVEGVREGAAKNIQYF; clone size: NA; V gene: TRBV29-1; CDR3 length: 17; J gene: TRBJ2-4; D gene: NA
CDR3 DNA: TGTGCCAGCAGCCCTTCGTCTGGGGGGGTTGAGACCCAGTACTTC; CDR3 protein: CASSPSSGGVETQYF; clone size: few; V gene: TRBV7-2; CDR3 length: 15; J gene: TRBJ2-5; D gene: TRBD2
CDR3 DNA: TGTGCCAGCAGCCAAGTCGCCCAGGGGACGCAGTATTTT; CDR3 protein: CASSQVAQGTQYF; clone size: NA; V gene: TRBV4-2; CDR3 length: 13; J gene: TRBJ2-3; D gene: NA
CDR3 DNA: TGTGCCAGCAGCTTACTGGGACAGGGACCATCCATGAACACTGAAGCTTTCTTT; CDR3 protein: CASSLLGQGPSMNTEAFF; clone size: once; V gene: TRBV7-9; CDR3 length: 18; J gene: TRBJ1-1; D gene: TRBD1
CDR3 DNA: TGTGCCAGCAGACGACAGGGGGGGAGCACAGATACGCAGTATTTT; CDR3 protein: CASRRQGGSTDTQYF; clone size: NA; V gene: TRBV6-5; CDR3 length: 15; J gene: TRBJ2-3; D gene: TRBD1
CDR3 DNA: TGTGCCAGCAGCTTGCTGGACAGAACTAATGAAAAACTGTTTTTT; CDR3 protein: CASSLLDRTNEKLFF; clone size: NA; V gene: TRBV5-5; CDR3 length: 15; J gene: TRBJ1-4; D gene: NA
CDR3 DNA: TGTGCCTGGAGGTTTGGCGGGGAGCTGTTTTTT; CDR3 protein: CAWRFGGELFF; clone size: NA; V gene: TRBV30; CDR3 length: 11; J gene: TRBJ2-2; D gene: NA
CDR3 DNA: TGTGCCAGCAGCGTAGCTGTCGGCTATGGCTACACCTTC; CDR3 protein: CASSVAVGYGYTF; clone size: NA; V gene: TRBV9; CDR3 length: 13; J gene: TRBJ1-2; D gene: NA
CDR3 DNA: TGCGCCAGCAGCTTGGTTTCGGGATCTCACGAGCAGTACTTC; CDR3 protein: CASSLVSGSHEQYF; clone size: few; V gene: TRBV5-1; CDR3 length: 14; J gene: TRBJ2-7; D gene: NA
CDR3 DNA: TGCGCCAGCAGCTTGAACAGGGGCCCAGATACGCAGTATTTT; CDR3 protein: CASSLNRGPDTQYF; clone size: few; V gene: TRBV5-1; CDR3 length: 14; J gene: TRBJ2-3; D gene: TRBD1
CDR3 DNA: TGTGCCAGCAGCCAAGGGAGCGGGGGGTGGGGCAATGAGCAGTTCTTC; CDR3 protein: CASSQGSGGWGNEQFF; clone size: NA; V gene: TRBV4-2; CDR3 length: 16; J gene: TRBJ2-1; D gene: TRBD2
CDR3 DNA: TGTGCCAGCAGCCTCTCGGGGACCCAGTACTTC; CDR3 protein: CASSLSGTQYF; clone size: once; V gene: TRBV7-6; CDR3 length: 11; J gene: TRBJ2-5; D gene: NA
CDR3 DNA: TGTGCCAGCAGCCTCGTAAATCAGCCCCAGCATTTT; CDR3 protein: CASSLVNQPQHF; clone size: once; V gene: TRBV5-8; CDR3 length: 12; J gene: TRBJ1-5; D gene: NA
CDR3 DNA: TGCAGCGTTGGGGGTGGCGGTGGCGCTAGGGACAGGGGCTACGAGCAGTACTTC; CDR3 protein: CSVGGGGGARDRGYEQYF; clone size: NA; V gene: TRBV29-1; CDR3 length: 18; J gene: TRBJ2-7; D gene: TRBD1
CDR3 DNA: TGCAGCGTCGAGCACGGACAAGAGACCCAGTACTTC; CDR3 protein: CSVEHGQETQYF; clone size: NA; V gene: TRBV29-1; CDR3 length: 12; J gene: TRBJ2-5; D gene: NA
CDR3 DNA: TGTGCCAGCAGCGTCGGGGGACTGAGCTCCTATAATTCACCCCTCCACTTT; CDR3 protein: CASSVGGLSSYNSPLHF; clone size: NA; V gene: TRBV9; CDR3 length: 17; J gene: TRBJ1-6; D gene: NA
CDR3 DNA: TGCAGCGTTGAATTAGGGTATGGCTACACCTTC; CDR3 protein: CSVELGYGYTF; clone size: few; V gene: TRBV29-1; CDR3 length: 11; J gene: TRBJ1-2; D gene: NA
CDR3 DNA: TGCAGCGCCGACTCCACAGGGTTTGCTGGCTACACCTTC; CDR3 protein: CSADSTGFAGYTF; clone size: NA; V gene: TRBV29-1; CDR3 length: 13; J gene: TRBJ1-2; D gene: NA
CDR3 DNA: TGCGCCAGCAGCCCCGGGGGAGGGAGGAGCTCCTACAATGAGCAGTTCTTC; CDR3 protein: CASSPGGGRSSYNEQFF; clone size: NA; V gene: TRBV4-1; CDR3 length: 17; J gene: TRBJ2-1; D gene: TRBD2
CDR3 DNA: TGTGCCTCGACAGCGAATGAAAAACTGTTTTTT; CDR3 protein: CASTANEKLFF; clone size: NA; V gene: TRBV30; CDR3 length: 11; J gene: TRBJ1-4; D gene: NA
CDR3 DNA: TGCAGCGTTTTGGGCCCTCGGGGCTACACCTTC; CDR3 protein: CSVLGPRGYTF; clone size: NA; V gene: TRBV29-1; CDR3 length: 11; J gene: TRBJ1-2; D gene: NA
CDR3 DNA: TGTGCCAGCAGCGGGCACGGGTCGAACACTGAAGCTTTCTTT; CDR3 protein: CASSGHGSNTEAFF; clone size: once; V gene: TRBV9; CDR3 length: 14; J gene: TRBJ1-1; D gene: NA
CDR3 DNA: TGTGCCAGCAGCCGAACAGGGTTCTATGGCTACACCTTC; CDR3 protein: CASSRTGFYGYTF; clone size: NA; V gene: TRBV9; CDR3 length: 13; J gene: TRBJ1-2; D gene: NA
CDR3 DNA: TGCACTCCGGGCGGGCCCAGGCCCTACGAGCAGTACTTC; CDR3 protein: CTPGGPRPYEQYF; clone size: NA; V gene: TRBV7-6; CDR3 length: 13; J gene: TRBJ2-7; D gene: NA
CDR3 DNA: TGTGCCTGGAGTCCTAGCGCGACAGGGGTTGATCAGCCCCAGCATTTT; CDR3 protein: CAWSPSATGVDQPQHF; clone size: NA; V gene: TRBV30; CDR3 length: 16; J gene: TRBJ1-5; D gene: TRBD1
CDR3 DNA: TGTGCCAGCAGGGGGACGGGGGGGCCAGACGAGCAGTACTTC; CDR3 protein: CASRGTGGPDEQYF; clone size: NA; V gene: TRBV2; CDR3 length: 14; J gene: TRBJ2-7; D gene: TRBD2
CDR3 DNA: TGTGCCAGCAGTTACTCGTCAACAGGAGGTAATTCACCCCTCCACTTT; CDR3 protein: CASSYSSTGGNSPLHF; clone size: few; V gene: TRBV6-5; CDR3 length: 16; J gene: TRBJ1-6; D gene: NA
CDR3 DNA: TGTGCCAGCAGCGTAGAGTGGGGTGAAGCTTTCTTT; CDR3 protein: CASSVEWGEAFF; clone size: once; V gene: TRBV9; CDR3 length: 12; J gene: TRBJ1-1; D gene: NA
CDR3 DNA: TGTGCCAGCTCAAGCTCACCACTTACAGGGATCTCTTCCTACGAGCAGTACTTC; CDR3 protein: CASSSSPLTGISSYEQYF; clone size: NA; V gene: TRBV18; CDR3 length: 18; J gene: TRBJ2-7; D gene: NA
CDR3 DNA: TGCAGCGCCCTAGGACTAGCAGATACGCAGTATTTT; CDR3 protein: CSALGLADTQYF; clone size: NA; V gene: TRBV29-1; CDR3 length: 12; J gene: TRBJ2-3; D gene: TRBD2
CDR3 DNA: TGCGCCAGCAGCGAGGGCGAAGGGACGTTACAGTACTTC; CDR3 protein: CASSEGEGTLQYF; clone size: NA; V gene: TRBV5-1; CDR3 length: 13; J gene: TRBJ2-7; D gene: NA
CDR3 DNA: TGCAGCGTTGGATTTCGCGTCCGGAGGGGAGAGACCCAGTACTTC; CDR3 protein: CSVGFRVRRGETQYF; clone size: NA; V gene: TRBV29-1; CDR3 length: 15; J gene: TRBJ2-5; D gene: NA
CDR3 DNA: TGTGCCAGCAGCCAATTTGACAGGATTAATTCACCCCTCCACTTT; CDR3 protein: CASSQFDRINSPLHF; clone size: NA; V gene: TRBV14; CDR3 length: 15; J gene: TRBJ1-6; D gene: NA
CDR3 DNA: TGTGCCTGGAAAACGACAGGGGGCACAGGTCAGCCCCAGCATTTT; CDR3 protein: CAWKTTGGTGQPQHF; clone size: once; V gene: TRBV30; CDR3 length: 15; J gene: TRBJ1-5; D gene: TRBD1
CDR3 DNA: TGCGCCAGCAGCCAAGGATCGCAGGGGAATGAGCAGTTCTTC; CDR3 protein: CASSQGSQGNEQFF; clone size: NA; V gene: TRBV5-1; CDR3 length: 14; J gene: TRBJ2-1; D gene: NA
CDR3 DNA: TGCGCCAGCAGCCAAGAACGTGGACAGGGGGCGCGGGCTAATGAAAAACTGTTTTTT; CDR3 protein: CASSQERGQGARANEKLFF; clone size: NA; V gene: TRBV4-1; CDR3 length: 19; J gene: TRBJ1-4; D gene: TRBD1
CDR3 DNA: TGTGCCATCAGTGGGGGTAACTATGGCTACACCTTC; CDR3 protein: CAISGGNYGYTF; clone size: NA; V gene: TRBV10-3; CDR3 length: 12; J gene: TRBJ1-2; D gene: NA
CDR3 DNA: TGTGCCAGCAGTGAGGGGGTAGGCACAGATACGCAGTATTTT; CDR3 protein: CASSEGVGTDTQYF; clone size: few; V gene: TRBV25-1; CDR3 length: 14; J gene: TRBJ2-3; D gene: NA
CDR3 DNA: TGTGCCTGGAGTGGCGTGGATCCCGCCTACGAGCAGTACTTC; CDR3 protein: CAWSGVDPAYEQYF; clone size: NA; V gene: TRBV30; CDR3 length: 14; J gene: TRBJ2-7; D gene: NA
CDR3 DNA: TGTGCCAGCAGTGAATTGAGCGGGGGGGCAGATACGCAGTATTTT; CDR3 protein: CASSELSGGADTQYF; clone size: NA; V gene: TRBV25-1; CDR3 length: 15; J gene: TRBJ2-3; D gene: TRBD2
CDR3 DNA: TGCGCCAGCAGCTTGGAGGGCGACGGGCCCCAGCATTTT; CDR3 protein: CASSLEGDGPQHF; clone size: NA; V gene: TRBV5-1; CDR3 length: 13; J gene: TRBJ1-5; D gene: NA
CDR3 DNA: TGTGCCAGCAGTGAAGACAGAGTGAACACTGAAGCTTTCTTT; CDR3 protein: CASSEDRVNTEAFF; clone size: NA; V gene: TRBV6-1; CDR3 length: 14; J gene: TRBJ1-1; D gene: NA